This is a list of T cell receptor beta chains from one sample in a study of T cell clonotyping in hematopoietic cell transplantation. Libraries were prepared by immunoSEQ multiplex PCR; TCRdb keeps only in-frame clonotypes and omits some of them. Of roughly 30,000 clones listed, about four fifths are singletons. The sequencing here drew on peripheral blood mononuclear cells, taken before stem cell transplant. Receptors originate from a man between 40 and 49 years old with acute myeloid leukemia. Some clones in this sample may be carry-over from other donors' samples. Both conserved end residues are part of each CDR3. The D gene is left open where the match is weak. Part of the rows lack a size; the others show once, few, many or a class for expanded clones.

v_call	clone_size	d_call	j_call	cdr3_nt	cdr3_aa
TRBV5-1	once	NA	TRBJ2-1	TGCGCCAGCAGAACGGACTCCTACAATGAGCAGTTCTTC	CASRTDSYNEQFF
TRBV7-9	NA	NA	TRBJ1-2	TGTGCCAGCAGCTTAACTAATCCAGGGACGTTCTATGGCTACACCTTC	CASSLTNPGTFYGYTF
TRBV5-1	once	NA	TRBJ1-4	TGCGCCAGCAGCTTGGTTTCTCAGGGAGGTAATGAAAAACTGTTTTTT	CASSLVSQGGNEKLFF
TRBV6-6	NA	NA	TRBJ2-3	TGTGCCAGCAGTTACCCGGACGGGAATACGCAGTATTTT	CASSYPDGNTQYF
TRBV4-3	NA	TRBD1	TRBJ2-1	TGCGCCAGCAGCACGGACAGGGGGGGCTACAATGAGCAGTTCTTC	CASSTDRGGYNEQFF
TRBV2	NA	TRBD1	TRBJ2-7	TGTGCCAGCAGTGATTTTTCGTCGGGACAGGGGCTGAACGAGCAGTACTTC	CASSDFSSGQGLNEQYF
TRBV9	NA	NA	TRBJ2-5	TGTGCCAGCAGCGTAGAACCAGCGCCACAAGAGACCCAGTACTTC	CASSVEPAPQETQYF
TRBV6-5	NA	NA	TRBJ1-6	TGTGCCAGCAGTTACCTTCCCTCCGGGCCTTCACCCCTCCACTTT	CASSYLPSGPSPLHF
TRBV5-4	NA	NA	TRBJ2-7	TGTGCCAGCAGCTTGACGGCTTCCTACGAGCAGTACTTC	CASSLTASYEQYF
TRBV4-2	NA	TRBD2	TRBJ2-5	TGTGCCAGCAGCCACAGCCGGGAGGGCCAAGAGACCCAGTACTTC	CASSHSREGQETQYF
TRBV10-1	NA	NA	TRBJ2-1	TGCGCCAGCAGTGGCAGTGGGACCTCCTACAATGAGCAGTTCTTC	CASSGSGTSYNEQFF
TRBV23-1	NA	TRBD1	TRBJ1-2	TGCGCCAGCACCCAGGGGGACAGGGTTAACTATGGCTACACCTTC	CASTQGDRVNYGYTF
TRBV28	NA	NA	TRBJ1-5	TGTGCCAGCAGTTTATCGAGAAACAGCTATAATCAGCCCCAGCATTTT	CASSLSRNSYNQPQHF
TRBV6-1	few	NA	TRBJ2-3	TGTGCCAGCAGTGAAGCCCCGGGACAGGGAGTAGCGGGGGCGCCCACAGATACGCAGTATTTT	CASSEAPGQGVAGAPTDTQYF
TRBV11-2	NA	NA	TRBJ1-1	TGTGCCAGCAGCGCTGGGTGGAAAGCTTTCTTT	CASSAGWKAFF
TRBV6-5	once	NA	TRBJ2-7	TGTGCCAGCAGTAGTCTTTCGGAGGGCCCCTACGAGCAGTACTTC	CASSSLSEGPYEQYF
TRBV28	NA	NA	TRBJ2-5	TGTGCCAGCAGTTTAACGGAGACACAAGAGACCCAGTACTTC	CASSLTETQETQYF
TRBV10-3	once	TRBD2	TRBJ2-3	TGTGCCATCAGGGACCCTGGGGTAGCGGGGATCACAGATACGCAGTATTTT	CAIRDPGVAGITDTQYF
TRBV7-3	NA	NA	TRBJ2-3	TGTGCCAGCAGCTTGTCCGGGGGTGGGGGCACAGATACGCAGTATTTT	CASSLSGGGGTDTQYF
TRBV5-6	NA	NA	TRBJ1-1	TGTGCCAGCAGCTTTGGGAGGAACACTGAAGCTTTCTTT	CASSFGRNTEAFF